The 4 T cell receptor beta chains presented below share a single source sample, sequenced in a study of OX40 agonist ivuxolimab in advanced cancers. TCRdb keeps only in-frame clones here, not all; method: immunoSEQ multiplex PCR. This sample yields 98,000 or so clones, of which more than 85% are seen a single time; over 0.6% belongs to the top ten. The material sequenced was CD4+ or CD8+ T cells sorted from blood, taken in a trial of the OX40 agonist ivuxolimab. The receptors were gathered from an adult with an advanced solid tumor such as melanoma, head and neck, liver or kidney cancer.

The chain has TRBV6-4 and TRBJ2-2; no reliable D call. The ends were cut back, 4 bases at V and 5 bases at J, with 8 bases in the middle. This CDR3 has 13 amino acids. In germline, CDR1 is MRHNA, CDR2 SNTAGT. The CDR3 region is CASSGTTTGELFF. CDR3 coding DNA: TGTGCCAGCAGTGGGACCACGACCGGGGAGCTGTTTTTT.

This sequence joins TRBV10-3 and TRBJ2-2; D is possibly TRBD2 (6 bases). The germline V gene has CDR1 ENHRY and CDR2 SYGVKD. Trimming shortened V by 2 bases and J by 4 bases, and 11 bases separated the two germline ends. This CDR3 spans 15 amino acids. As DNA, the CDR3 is TGTGCCATCAGTGAGGCGCGGGGTTTCACCGGGGAGCTGTTTTTT. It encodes CAISEARGFTGELFF.

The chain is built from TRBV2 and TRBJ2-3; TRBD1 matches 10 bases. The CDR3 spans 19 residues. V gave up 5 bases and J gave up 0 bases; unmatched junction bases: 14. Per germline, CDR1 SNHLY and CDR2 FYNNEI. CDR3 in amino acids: CASSQSRETGGLSTDTQYF. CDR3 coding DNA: TGTGCCAGCAGTCAGAGCAGGGAGACAGGGGGCTTAAGCACAGATACGCAGTATTTT.

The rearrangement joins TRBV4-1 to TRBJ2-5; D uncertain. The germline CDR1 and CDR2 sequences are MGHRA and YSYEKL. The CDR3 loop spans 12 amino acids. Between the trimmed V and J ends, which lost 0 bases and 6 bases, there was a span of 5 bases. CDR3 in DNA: TGCGCCAGCAGCCAAGAAAGGAAGACCCAGTACTTC. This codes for CASSQERKTQYF.